The sequence of this T cell receptor beta chain was determined in a study of cytomegalovirus exposure and HLA in healthy donors. The PCR contained 60 Vbeta and 13 Jbeta primers. TCRdb's copy holds only in-frame clones and misses some; the assay was immunoSEQ multiplex PCR. The data hold fewer than 90,000 clones, with just under 80% observed a single time. V gave up 5 bases and J gave up 3 bases; unmatched junction bases: 2. Germline CDR1 and CDR2: SGHNT and YENEEA. The CDR3 runs 13 residues. Study conclusions and caveats: There were reportedly fewer N-insertions in an Asian-associated ancestry cluster than the approximately 640-donor mean, in a later analysis.

A word on this clone: The antigen is unknown.

This TCR was recovered from a male donor in good health and CMV-seropositive. The chain carries TRBV11-3 and TRBJ2-7; 9 bases align to TRBD1. Specimen: PBMCs. CDR3 loop: CASSRGQGYEQYF. CDR3 nucleotides: TGTGCCAGCAGCAGGGGACAGGGCTACGAGCAGTACTTC.